This T cell receptor beta chain stems from a study of blood T cell repertoires in COVID-19. Study context: The cDNA or gDNA used as material had been derived from T cells, B-cell-depleted T cells, or PBMCs.

Germline V gene data show CDR1 as SEHNR and CDR2 as FQNEAQ (reference sequence). The CDR3 totals 14 residues. V dropped 4 bases and J dropped 9; count of bases not matched to a gene: 5. In the original workflow: Using reference gene primer amplification, nucleated cell counts were estimated. Sequencing used immunoSEQ multiplex PCR; TCRdb keeps in-frame clones, though not all of them. D and trimming come from the DNA, and the V and J calls and clone size come from that table. The profile shows around 340,000 clones, about 92% of them singletons. This clone came up once. The Seattle patients joined while their infection was active and were tracked longitudinally afterward.

The chain recombines TRBV7-9 with TRBJ2-1, with 11 bases aligning to TRBD2. The source of this sequence is a woman aged 60-75 years with COVID-19, enrolled during active disease. The sequencing sample was made of peripheral blood. The CDR3 region is CASSYSGGGAEQFF. CDR3 coding DNA: TGTGCCAGCAGCTATAGCGGGGGGGGAGCTGAGCAGTTCTTC.